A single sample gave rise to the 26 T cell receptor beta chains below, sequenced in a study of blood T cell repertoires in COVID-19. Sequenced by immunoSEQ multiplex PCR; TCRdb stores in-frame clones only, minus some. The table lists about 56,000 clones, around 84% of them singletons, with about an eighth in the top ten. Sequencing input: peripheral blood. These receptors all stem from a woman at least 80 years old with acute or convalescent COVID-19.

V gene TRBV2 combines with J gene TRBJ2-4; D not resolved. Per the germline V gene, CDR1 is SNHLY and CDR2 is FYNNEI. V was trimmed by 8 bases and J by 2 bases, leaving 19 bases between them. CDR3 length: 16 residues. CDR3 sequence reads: CASLQASTTSKNIQYF. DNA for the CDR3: TGTGCCAGCCTGCAAGCAAGTACTACGTCCAAAAACATTCAGTACTTC.

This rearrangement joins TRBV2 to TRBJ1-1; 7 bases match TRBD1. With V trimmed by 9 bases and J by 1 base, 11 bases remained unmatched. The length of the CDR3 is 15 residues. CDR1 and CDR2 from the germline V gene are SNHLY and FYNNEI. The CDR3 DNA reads TGTGCCAGTTCCCCGTCTCGGACAGGGAACACTGAAGCTTTCTTT. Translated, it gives CASSPSRTGNTEAFF.

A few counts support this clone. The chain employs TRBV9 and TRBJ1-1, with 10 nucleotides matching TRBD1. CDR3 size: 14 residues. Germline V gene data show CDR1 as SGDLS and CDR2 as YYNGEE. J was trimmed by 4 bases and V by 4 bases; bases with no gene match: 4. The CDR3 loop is CASSPRTGGTEAFF. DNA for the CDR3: TGTGCCAGCAGCCCCCGGACAGGGGGCACTGAAGCTTTCTTT.

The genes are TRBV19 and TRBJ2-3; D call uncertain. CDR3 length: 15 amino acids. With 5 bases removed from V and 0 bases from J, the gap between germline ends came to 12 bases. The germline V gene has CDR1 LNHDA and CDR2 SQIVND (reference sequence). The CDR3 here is CASSGRLPSTDTQYF. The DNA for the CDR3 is TGTGCCAGTAGTGGGCGATTGCCTAGCACAGATACGCAGTATTTT.

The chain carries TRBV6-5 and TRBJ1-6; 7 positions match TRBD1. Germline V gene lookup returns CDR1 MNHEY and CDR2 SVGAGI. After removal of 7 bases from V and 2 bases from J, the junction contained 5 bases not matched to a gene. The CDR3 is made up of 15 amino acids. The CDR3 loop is CASTPGQTYNSPLHF. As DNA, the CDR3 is TGTGCCAGCACCCCGGGACAGACCTATAATTCACCCCTCCACTTT.

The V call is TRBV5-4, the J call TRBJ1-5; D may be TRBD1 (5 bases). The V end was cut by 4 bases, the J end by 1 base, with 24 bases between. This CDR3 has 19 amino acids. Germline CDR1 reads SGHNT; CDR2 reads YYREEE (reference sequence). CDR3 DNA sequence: TGTGCCAGCAGCCCCCCGCCGAGGGAAGAGGAGGGGAGCAATCAGCCCCAGCATTTT. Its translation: CASSPPPREEEGSNQPQHF.

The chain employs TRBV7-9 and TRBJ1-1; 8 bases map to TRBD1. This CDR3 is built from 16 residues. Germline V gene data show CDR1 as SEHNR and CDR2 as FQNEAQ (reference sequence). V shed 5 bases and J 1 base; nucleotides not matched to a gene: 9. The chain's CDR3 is CASSRTGGRSNTEAFF. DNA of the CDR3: TGTGCCAGCAGCCGTACAGGGGGGAGGTCGAACACTGAAGCTTTCTTT.

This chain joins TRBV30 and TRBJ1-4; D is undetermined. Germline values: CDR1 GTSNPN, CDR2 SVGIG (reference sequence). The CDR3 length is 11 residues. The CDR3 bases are TGTGGAAGTGGGAGGGATGAAAAACTGTTTTTT. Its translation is CGSGRDEKLFF.

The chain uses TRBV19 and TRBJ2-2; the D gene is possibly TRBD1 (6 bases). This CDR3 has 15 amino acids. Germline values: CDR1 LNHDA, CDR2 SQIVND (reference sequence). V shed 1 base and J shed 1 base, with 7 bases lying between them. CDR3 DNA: TGTGCCAGTAGTATAGGACAGGTGAACACCGGGGAGCTGTTTTTT. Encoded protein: CASSIGQVNTGELFF.

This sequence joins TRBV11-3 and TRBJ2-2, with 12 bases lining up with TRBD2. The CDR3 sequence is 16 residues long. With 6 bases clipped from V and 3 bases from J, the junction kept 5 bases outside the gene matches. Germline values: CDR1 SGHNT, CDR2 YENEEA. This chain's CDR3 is CASRVRLAGDTGELFF. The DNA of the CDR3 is TGTGCCAGCAGAGTGAGACTAGCGGGGGACACCGGGGAGCTGTTTTTT.

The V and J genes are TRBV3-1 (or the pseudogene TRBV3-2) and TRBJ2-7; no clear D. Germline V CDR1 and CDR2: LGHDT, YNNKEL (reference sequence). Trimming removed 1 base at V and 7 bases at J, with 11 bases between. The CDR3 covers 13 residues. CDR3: CASSQGGPREQYF. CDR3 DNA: TGTGCCAGCAGCCAAGGAGGTCCAAGGGAGCAGTACTTC.

The CDR3 bases are TGTGCCACCAGCCCCTCGGGGCAGGGGGCAGAAAAACTGTTTTTT. Amino acids: CATSPSGQGAEKLFF. The chain has TRBV24-1 and TRBJ1-4; TRBD1 matches 8 bases. CDR3 size: 15 residues. V gave up 7 bases and J gave up 8 bases; unmatched junction bases: 11. CDR1 is KGHDR, CDR2 SFDVKD, per germline.

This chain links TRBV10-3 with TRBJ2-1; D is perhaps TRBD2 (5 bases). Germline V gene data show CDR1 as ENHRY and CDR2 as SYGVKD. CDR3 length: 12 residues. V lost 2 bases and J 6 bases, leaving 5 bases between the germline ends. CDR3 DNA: TGTGCCATCAGTGAGACTAGCAATGAGCAGTTCTTC. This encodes CAISETSNEQFF.

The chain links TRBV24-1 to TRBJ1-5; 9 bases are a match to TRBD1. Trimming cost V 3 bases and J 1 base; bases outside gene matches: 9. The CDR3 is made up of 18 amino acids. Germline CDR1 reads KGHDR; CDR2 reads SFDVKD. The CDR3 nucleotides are TGTGCCACCAGTGATCCACAGGGGGCTACTTTGAGCAATCAGCCCCAGCATTTT. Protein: CATSDPQGATLSNQPQHF.

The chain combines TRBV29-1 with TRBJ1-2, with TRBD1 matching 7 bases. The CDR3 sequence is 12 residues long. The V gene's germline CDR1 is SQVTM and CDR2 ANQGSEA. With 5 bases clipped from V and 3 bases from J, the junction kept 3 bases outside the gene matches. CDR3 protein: CSVTQGDYGYTF. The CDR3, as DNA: TGCAGCGTTACTCAGGGGGACTATGGCTACACCTTC.

The CDR3 bases are TGCGCCAGCAGCCACGGGGGGGACCGGGAGCAGTTCTTC. This gives the protein CASSHGGDREQFF. The chain recombines TRBV4-1 with TRBJ2-1; 8 nucleotides align to TRBD2. Trimming cost V 3 bases and J 10 bases; bases outside gene matches: 5. Germline lookup yields CDR1 MGHRA and CDR2 YSYEKL. The CDR3 is made up of 13 amino acids.

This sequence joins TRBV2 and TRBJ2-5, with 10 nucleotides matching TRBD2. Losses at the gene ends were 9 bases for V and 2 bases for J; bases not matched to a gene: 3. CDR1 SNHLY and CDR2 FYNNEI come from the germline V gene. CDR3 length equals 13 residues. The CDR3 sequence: CARKAGGQETQYF. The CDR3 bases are TGTGCCAGGAAAGCGGGGGGGCAAGAGACCCAGTACTTC.

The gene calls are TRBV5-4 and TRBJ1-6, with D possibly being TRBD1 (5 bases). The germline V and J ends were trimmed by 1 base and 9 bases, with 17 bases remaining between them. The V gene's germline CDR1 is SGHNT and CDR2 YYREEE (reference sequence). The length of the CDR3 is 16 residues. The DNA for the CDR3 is TGTGCCAGCAGCTTGCCCGTTCCTGGGGCCACTTCACCCCTCCACTTT. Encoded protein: CASSLPVPGATSPLHF.

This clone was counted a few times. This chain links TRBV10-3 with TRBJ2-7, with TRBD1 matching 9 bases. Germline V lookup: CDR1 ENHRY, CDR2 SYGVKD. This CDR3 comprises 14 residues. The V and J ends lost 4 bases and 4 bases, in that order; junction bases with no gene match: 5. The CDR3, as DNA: TGTGCCATCAGTGTTCCCGACAGGGGGTACGAGCAGTACTTC. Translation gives CAISVPDRGYEQYF.

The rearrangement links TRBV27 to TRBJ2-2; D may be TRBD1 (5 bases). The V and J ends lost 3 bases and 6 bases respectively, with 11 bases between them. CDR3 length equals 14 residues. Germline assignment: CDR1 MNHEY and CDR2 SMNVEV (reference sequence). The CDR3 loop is CASSLAGPSGELFF. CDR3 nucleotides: TGTGCCAGCAGTTTGGCAGGGCCATCCGGGGAGCTGTTTTTT.

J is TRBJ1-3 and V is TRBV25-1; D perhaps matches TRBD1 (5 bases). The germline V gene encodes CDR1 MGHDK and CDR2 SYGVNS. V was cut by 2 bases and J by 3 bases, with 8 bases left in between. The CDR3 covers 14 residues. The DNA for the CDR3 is TGTGCCAGCAGTGAACGACAGTATGGAAACACCATATATTTT. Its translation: CASSERQYGNTIYF.

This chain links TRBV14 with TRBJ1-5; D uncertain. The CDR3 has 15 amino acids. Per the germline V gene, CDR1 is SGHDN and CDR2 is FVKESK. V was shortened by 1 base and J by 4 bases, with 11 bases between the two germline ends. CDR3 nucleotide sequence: TGTGCCAGCAGCCAAGCTACAGCACATAATCAGCCCCAGCATTTT. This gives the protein CASSQATAHNQPQHF. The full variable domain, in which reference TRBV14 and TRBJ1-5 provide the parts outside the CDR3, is EAGVTQFPSHSVIEKGQTVTLRCDPISGHDNLYWYRRVMGKEIKFLLHFVKESKQDESGMPNNRFLAERTGGTYSTLKVQPAELEDSGVYFCASSQATAHNQPQHFGDGTRLSIL.

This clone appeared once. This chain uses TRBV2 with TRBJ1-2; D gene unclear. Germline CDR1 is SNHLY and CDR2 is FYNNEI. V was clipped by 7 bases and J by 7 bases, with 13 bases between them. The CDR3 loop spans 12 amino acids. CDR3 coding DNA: TGTGCCAGCACCTTGCTCCCGGGTGGCTACACCTTC. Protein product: CASTLLPGGYTF.

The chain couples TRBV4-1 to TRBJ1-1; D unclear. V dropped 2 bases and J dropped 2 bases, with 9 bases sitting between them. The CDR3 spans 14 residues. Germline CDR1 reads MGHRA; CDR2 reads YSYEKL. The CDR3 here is CASSQFQTNTEAFF. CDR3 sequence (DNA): TGCGCCAGCAGCCAATTTCAGACTAACACTGAAGCTTTCTTT.

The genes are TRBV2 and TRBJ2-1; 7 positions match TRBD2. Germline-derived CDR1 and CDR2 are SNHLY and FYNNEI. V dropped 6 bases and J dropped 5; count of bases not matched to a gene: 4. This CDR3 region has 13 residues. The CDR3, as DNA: TGTGCCAGCAGGAGCGGGGAAAACAATGAGCAGTTCTTC. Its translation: CASRSGENNEQFF.

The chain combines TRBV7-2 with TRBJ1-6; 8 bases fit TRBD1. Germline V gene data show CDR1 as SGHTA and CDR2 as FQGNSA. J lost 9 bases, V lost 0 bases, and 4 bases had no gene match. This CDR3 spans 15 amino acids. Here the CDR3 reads CASSLAGQVGSPLHF. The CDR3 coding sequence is TGTGCCAGCAGCTTAGCGGGACAGGTTGGTTCACCCCTCCACTTT.